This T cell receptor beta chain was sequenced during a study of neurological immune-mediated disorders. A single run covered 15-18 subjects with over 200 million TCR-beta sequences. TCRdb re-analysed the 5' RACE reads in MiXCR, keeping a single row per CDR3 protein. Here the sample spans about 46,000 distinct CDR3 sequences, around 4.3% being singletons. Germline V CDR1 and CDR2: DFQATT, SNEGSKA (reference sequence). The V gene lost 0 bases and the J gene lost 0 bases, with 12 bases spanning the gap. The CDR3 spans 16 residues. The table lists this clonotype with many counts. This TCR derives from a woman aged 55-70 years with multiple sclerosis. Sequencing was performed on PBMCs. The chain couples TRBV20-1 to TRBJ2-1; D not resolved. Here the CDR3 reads CSARDLAFFSYNEQFF. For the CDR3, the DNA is TGCAGTGCTAGAGATTTGGCCTTTTTCTCCTACAATGAGCAGTTCTTC.